This T cell receptor beta chain was found in a study of blood T cell repertoires in COVID-19 (dated by TCRdb to 2020 to 2021). Study-level background: Collaborator samples came from the United States, Italy and Spain and covered acute and convalescent phases of COVID-19. The material from the prospective study consisted of cDNA or gDNA derived from T cells, B-cell-depleted T cells, or PBMCs. Deeply sampled blood TCRbeta repertoires from subjects exposed to, actively infected with, or recovered from COVID-19 were included in the dataset. The repertoires were released in a freely available public database meant as a resource for research on the immune response to SARS-CoV-2. Samples were obtained from the ongoing ImmuneRACE study (first 160 participants) and from about 1,300 subjects provided by 6 global collaborators. The sample metadata nearly always contained a de-identified subject ID, COVID-19 status, age in years and sex. Where available, HLA class I and class II types were taken from metadata supplied by the sample provider and were not determined by assay-based typing. Paper-wide results and their limitations: Clinical and demographic metadata were provided uncurated, with the amount varying by source and participant.

One collaborating source in Seattle enrolled patients while the patients were actively infected and followed the patients over time throughout the course of disease. Whole blood was collected in K2EDTA tubes by collaborating institutions according to the institutions' own protocols. Collaborator samples were shipped for TCRbeta analysis as frozen whole blood, isolated PBMCs, or DNA extracted from either sample type. Relative to germline, V is missing 3 bases and J is missing 8 bases, with 3 bases of the junction outside any gene match. Spanning cysteine to phenylalanine, the CDR3 consists of 13 amino acids. The read is trimmed to its CDR3 DNA, 39 bases read in frame from base 1. As to this clone: Its antigen remains unidentified. No clone much larger than this one lies a single base away; base qualities are absent.

The immunoSEQ Assay, a bias-controlled multiplex PCR, was used to amplify TCRbeta CDR3 regions from genomic DNA. Turning to the authors' computational methods: The number of nucleated cells in each sample was estimated by amplification of reference gene primers within the assay. Sequence reads were collapsed and filtered to measure the absolute abundance of every unique TCRbeta CDR3 rearrangement. For each sample, productive Simpson clonality was calculated by taking the square root of Simpson's diversity index across productive rearrangements. In TCRdb, the immuneACCESS table is reduced to in-frame sequences with V and J assigned. These tables do not hold every clone; where another copy was compared, an unresolved V gene accounts for under half, and the others remain unexplained. The DNA was the basis for D and trimming; V, J and clone size are from that table. The sample includes approximately 260,000 clones, with nearly 90% observed a single time. The ten most abundant clones make up approximately 2.3% of the sample.

Sequencing input: peripheral blood. The sequence links TRBV12-3 or TRBV12-4 to TRBJ1-2; the central 10 bases match TRBD1. The source is a woman aged 60-75 years with COVID-19, enrolled during active disease. This receptor carries the CDR3 CASSFKTGGGYTF. In nucleotide form, the sequence is TGTGCCAGCAGTTTCAAGACAGGGGGCGGCTACACCTTC.